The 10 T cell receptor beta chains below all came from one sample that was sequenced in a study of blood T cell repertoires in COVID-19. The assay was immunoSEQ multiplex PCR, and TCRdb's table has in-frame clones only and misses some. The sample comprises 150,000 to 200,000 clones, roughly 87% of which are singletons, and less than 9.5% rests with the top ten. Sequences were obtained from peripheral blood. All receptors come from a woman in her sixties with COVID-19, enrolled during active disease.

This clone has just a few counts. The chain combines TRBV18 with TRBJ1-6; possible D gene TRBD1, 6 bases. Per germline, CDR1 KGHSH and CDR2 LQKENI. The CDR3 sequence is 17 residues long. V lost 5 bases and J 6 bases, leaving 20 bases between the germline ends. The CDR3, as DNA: TGTGCCAGCTCATCAGGGGTACGCGGACAGACTAATTCACCCCTCCACTTT. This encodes CASSSGVRGQTNSPLHF.

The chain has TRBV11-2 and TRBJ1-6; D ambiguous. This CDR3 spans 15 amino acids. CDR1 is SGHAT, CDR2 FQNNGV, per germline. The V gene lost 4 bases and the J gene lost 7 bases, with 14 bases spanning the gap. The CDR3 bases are TGTGCCAGCAGCTCCTCGAGGGTGGGAAATTCACCCCTCCACTTT. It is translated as CASSSSRVGNSPLHF.

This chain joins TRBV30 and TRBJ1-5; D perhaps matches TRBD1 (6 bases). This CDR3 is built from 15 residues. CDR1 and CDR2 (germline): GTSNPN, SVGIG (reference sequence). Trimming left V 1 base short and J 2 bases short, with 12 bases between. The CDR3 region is CAWSGRGSGNQPQHF. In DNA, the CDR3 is TGTGCCTGGAGTGGAAGGGGGTCTGGCAATCAGCCCCAGCATTTT.

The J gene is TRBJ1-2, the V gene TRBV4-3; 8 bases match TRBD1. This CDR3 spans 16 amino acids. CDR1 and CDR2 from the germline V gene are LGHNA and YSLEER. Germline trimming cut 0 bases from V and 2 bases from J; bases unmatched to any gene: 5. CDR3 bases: TGCGCCAGCAGCCAAGATTGGGGACAGGAAAACTATGGCTACACCTTC. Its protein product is CASSQDWGQENYGYTF.

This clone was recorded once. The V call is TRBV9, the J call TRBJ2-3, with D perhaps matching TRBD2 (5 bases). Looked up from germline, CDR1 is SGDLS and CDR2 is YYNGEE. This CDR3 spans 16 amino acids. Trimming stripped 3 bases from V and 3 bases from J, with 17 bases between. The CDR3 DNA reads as TGTGCCAGCAGCGAAATACGAGGGTTTGGGACAGATACGCAGTATTTT. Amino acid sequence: CASSEIRGFGTDTQYF.

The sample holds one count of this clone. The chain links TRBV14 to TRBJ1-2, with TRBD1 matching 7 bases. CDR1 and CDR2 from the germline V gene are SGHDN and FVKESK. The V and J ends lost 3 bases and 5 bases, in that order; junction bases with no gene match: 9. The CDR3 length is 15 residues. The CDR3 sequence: CASSQGTADFYGYTF. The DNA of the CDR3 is TGTGCCAGCAGCCAGGGGACAGCCGATTTTTATGGCTACACCTTC.

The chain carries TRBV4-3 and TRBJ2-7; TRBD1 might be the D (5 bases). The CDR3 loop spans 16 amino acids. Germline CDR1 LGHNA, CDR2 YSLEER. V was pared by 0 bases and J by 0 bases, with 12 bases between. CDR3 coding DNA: TGCGCCAGCAGCCAAGATGGGGCTACCTCCTCCTACGAGCAGTACTTC. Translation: CASSQDGATSSYEQYF.

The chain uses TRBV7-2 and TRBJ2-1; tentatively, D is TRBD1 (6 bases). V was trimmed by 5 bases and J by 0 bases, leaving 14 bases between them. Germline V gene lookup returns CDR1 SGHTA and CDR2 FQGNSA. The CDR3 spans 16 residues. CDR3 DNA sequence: TGTGCCAGCAGCCTGTCGGAAGGGGGCTCCTACAATGAGCAGTTCTTC. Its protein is CASSLSEGGSYNEQFF.

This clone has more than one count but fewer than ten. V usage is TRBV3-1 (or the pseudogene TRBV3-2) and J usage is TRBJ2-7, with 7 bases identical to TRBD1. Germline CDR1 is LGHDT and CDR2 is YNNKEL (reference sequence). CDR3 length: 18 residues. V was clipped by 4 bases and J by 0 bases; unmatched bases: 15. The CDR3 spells CASSRPGQRGPNSYEQYV. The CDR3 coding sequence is TGTGCCAGCAGCCGACCGGGACAGAGGGGACCCAACTCCTACGAGCAGTACGTC.

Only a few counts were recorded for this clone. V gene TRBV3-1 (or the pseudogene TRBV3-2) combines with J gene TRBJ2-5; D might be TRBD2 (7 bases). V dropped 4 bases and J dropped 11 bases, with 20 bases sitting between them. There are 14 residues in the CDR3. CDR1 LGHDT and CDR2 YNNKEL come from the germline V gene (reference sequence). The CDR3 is CASSPSGAGASQYF. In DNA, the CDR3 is TGTGCCAGCAGCCCATCAGGCGCGGGGGCCTCGCAGTACTTC.